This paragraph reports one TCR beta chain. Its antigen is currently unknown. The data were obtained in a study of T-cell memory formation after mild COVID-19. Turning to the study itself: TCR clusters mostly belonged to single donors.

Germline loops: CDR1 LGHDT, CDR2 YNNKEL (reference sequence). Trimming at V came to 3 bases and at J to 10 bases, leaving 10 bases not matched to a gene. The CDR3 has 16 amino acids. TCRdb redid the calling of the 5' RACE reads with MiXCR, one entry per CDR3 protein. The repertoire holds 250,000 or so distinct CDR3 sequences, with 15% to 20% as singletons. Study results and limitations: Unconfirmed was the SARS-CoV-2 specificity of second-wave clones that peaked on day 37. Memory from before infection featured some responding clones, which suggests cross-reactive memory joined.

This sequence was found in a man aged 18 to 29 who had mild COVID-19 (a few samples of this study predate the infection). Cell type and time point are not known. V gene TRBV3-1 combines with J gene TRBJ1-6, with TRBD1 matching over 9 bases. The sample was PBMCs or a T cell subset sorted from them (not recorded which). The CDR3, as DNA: TGTGCCAGCAGCCACCGGGACAGGGTACCTGAGTCACCCCTCCACTTT. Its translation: CASSHRDRVPESPLHF.